The clone carrying this T cell receptor (beta chain) has only a few counts. Its target is unknown. Germline and junction disagree at one end, which may indicate a read error. The V gene's germline CDR1 is MDHEN and CDR2 SYDVKM. The CDR3 is made up of 16 amino acids. Thyroid ultrasound, orbital computed tomography, clinical symptoms, and serum thyroxine and TRAb underpinned diagnoses. This sample is drawn from a study of T cells in Graves' hyperthyroidism and ophthalmopathy. Study-level results: Ophthalmopathy was model-predicted a median about 7.1 months pre-onset. Blood held most thyroid clonotypes expanded above 0.001 frequency. Ophthalmopathy and stable hyperthyroidism were separated by a 13 V-J model.

Researchers took RNA transcripts and amplified the TCR beta CDR3 regions from them. The study used the HTBI primer set for a first-round RT-PCR of the TCR CDR3. TCRdb independently ran MiXCR on the multiplex PCR reads; one entry per CDR3 protein. The data show roughly 570,000 distinct CDR3 sequences, 40% to 55% seen once. This rearrangement joins TRBV28 to TRBJ2-7, with D hard to call. This sequence originates from an adult woman with Graves' disease, either hyperthyroidism or ophthalmopathy (not recorded which). The sequencing input was peripheral blood or thyroid tissue (not recorded which). In DNA, the CDR3 is TGTGCCAGCAGTCTATGGAGAATACCCGATACCTACGAGCAGTACTTC. Its protein is CASSLWRIPDTYEQYF.